The rows below give T cell receptor beta chains drawn from one sample of a study of blood T cell repertoires in COVID-19. Only in-frame clones appear in the TCRdb table, and some are missing; sequencing was by immunoSEQ multiplex PCR. The sample contains some 74,000 clones, 88% of which appear only once. Material: peripheral blood. The receptors derive from a woman over 75 with acute or convalescent COVID-19. CDR3s include the opening cysteine and the closing phenylalanine or tryptophan. The order of the fields is D gene, V gene, clone size, J gene, CDR3 DNA, CDR3 protein. A D gene is named only where the DNA matches it firmly. Clone sizes are given selectively: once, few, many, or a class where the clone is expanded.

D: .; V: TRBV6-5; size: .; J: TRBJ2-3; DNA: TGTGCCAGCACCAGCGGGCCTAGCACAGATACGCAGTATTTT; CDR3: CASTSGPSTDTQYF
D: TRBD2; V: TRBV7-2; size: few; J: TRBJ2-1; DNA: TGTGCCAGCAGCCCCCTAGCGGGGGGGTATAATGAGCAGTTCTTC; CDR3: CASSPLAGGYNEQFF
D: TRBD2; V: TRBV6-2/TRBV6-3; size: .; J: TRBJ2-1; DNA: TGTGCCAGCACCCCTTGGTCTAGCGGGGGGTACAATGAGCAGTTCTTC; CDR3: CASTPWSSGGYNEQFF
D: TRBD1; V: TRBV5-1; size: .; J: TRBJ1-2; DNA: TGCGCCAGCAGCTTACCCGACAGGGCGTCTTTCAATGGCTACACCTTC; CDR3: CASSLPDRASFNGYTF
D: .; V: TRBV7-3; size: .; J: TRBJ2-5; DNA: TGTGCCAGCAGCTTTACAGTGTCGGATACCCAGTACTTC; CDR3: CASSFTVSDTQYF
D: .; V: TRBV5-1; size: .; J: TRBJ2-3; DNA: TGCGCCAGCCGGCCCGGGGGAGGTACGCAGTATTTT; CDR3: CASRPGGGTQYF
D: .; V: TRBV7-9; size: .; J: TRBJ1-6; DNA: TGTGCCAGCAGTTTAGAAGGGGAAAATTCACCCCTCCACTTT; CDR3: CASSLEGENSPLHF
D: TRBD2; V: TRBV5-1; size: .; J: TRBJ2-1; DNA: TGCGCCAGCAGCTTAGCTAGCGGGGGGGACTACAATGAGCAGTTCTTC; CDR3: CASSLASGGDYNEQFF
D: .; V: TRBV11-2; size: .; J: TRBJ2-3; DNA: TGTGCCAGCAGCTTAGGAGGCGCGGGCAACGGTCCAACAGATACGCAGTATTTT; CDR3: CASSLGGAGNGPTDTQYF
D: .; V: TRBV19; size: .; J: TRBJ2-1; DNA: TGTGCCAGTAGTAAACAGGGATGGGGTGAGCAGTTCTTC; CDR3: CASSKQGWGEQFF
D: TRBD1; V: TRBV7-9; size: .; J: TRBJ1-5; DNA: TGTGCCAGCAGCCCCACCGCAGGGGGCCAGCCCCAGCATTTT; CDR3: CASSPTAGGQPQHF
D: .; V: TRBV30; size: .; J: TRBJ2-7; DNA: TGTGCCTGGAGTCATGGGGGACATACCTACGAGCAGTACTTC; CDR3: CAWSHGGHTYEQYF
D: .; V: TRBV11-3; size: .; J: TRBJ1-2; DNA: TGTGCCAGCAGCTTGGGGGAGGGGAAAGACTATGGCTACACCTTC; CDR3: CASSLGEGKDYGYTF
D: TRBD2; V: TRBV3-1/TRBV3-2; size: .; J: TRBJ2-5; DNA: TGTGCCAGCAGCCAACGCCTGAAGCGCGGGGGGAACCAAGAGACCCAGTACTTC; CDR3: CASSQRLKRGGNQETQYF
D: TRBD2; V: TRBV7-9; size: .; J: TRBJ2-4; DNA: TGTGCCAGCAGCTCCAGGACTAGCGGGGGTCGGGACATTCAGTACTTC; CDR3: CASSSRTSGGRDIQYF
D: TRBD1; V: TRBV5-1; size: .; J: TRBJ2-1; DNA: TGCGCCAGCAGCTCCCAGGGGGATGAGCAGTTCTTC; CDR3: CASSSQGDEQFF
D: .; V: TRBV15; size: .; J: TRBJ2-1; DNA: TGTGCCACCAGCAGACTGCTTAGCGTAGATGGTTACAATGAGCAGTTCTTC; CDR3: CATSRLLSVDGYNEQFF
D: TRBD1; V: TRBV5-1; size: .; J: TRBJ1-6; DNA: TGCGCCAGCAGGGGACAGGGGGCTGGTAATTCACCCCTCCACTTT; CDR3: CASRGQGAGNSPLHF
D: .; V: TRBV19; size: .; J: TRBJ2-7; DNA: TGTGCCAGTAGAAACGGGGACTGGAGCTCCTACGAGCAGTACTTC; CDR3: CASRNGDWSSYEQYF
D: .; V: TRBV15; size: .; J: TRBJ1-2; DNA: TGTGCCACCAGCAGAGAACAGCCCCTTGACTATGGCTACACCTTC; CDR3: CATSREQPLDYGYTF
D: TRBD2; V: TRBV5-1; size: once; J: TRBJ2-7; DNA: TGCGCCAGCAGCTTGGTGCTAGCGGGGGACCTCTCCTACGAGCAGTACTTC; CDR3: CASSLVLAGDLSYEQYF
D: .; V: TRBV19; size: .; J: TRBJ2-7; DNA: TGTGCCAGTACCCAGGGAACAGGCGTCGCCTACGAGCAGTACTTC; CDR3: CASTQGTGVAYEQYF
D: TRBD1; V: TRBV7-2; size: .; J: TRBJ2-4; DNA: TGTGCCAGCAGCTTAGTAACAGGGGATTTGAAAAACATTCAGTACTTC; CDR3: CASSLVTGDLKNIQYF
D: TRBD1; V: TRBV2; size: .; J: TRBJ1-3; DNA: TGTGCCAGCAAGACAGGGACCTCTGGAAACACCATATATTTT; CDR3: CASKTGTSGNTIYF
D: TRBD1; V: TRBV2; size: .; J: TRBJ1-2; DNA: TGTGCCAGCGGACAGGGGGCCTTGAATAACTATGGCTACACCTTC; CDR3: CASGQGALNNYGYTF
D: .; V: TRBV2; size: .; J: TRBJ1-2; DNA: TGTGCCAGCAGTGACGACTTCACCGGTGGCTACACCTTC; CDR3: CASSDDFTGGYTF
D: TRBD1; V: TRBV14; size: .; J: TRBJ1-4; DNA: TGTGCCAGCAGCCCTCGACAGGGGGTAGCTAATGAAAAACTGTTTTTT; CDR3: CASSPRQGVANEKLFF
D: TRBD2; V: TRBV4-3; size: .; J: TRBJ2-3; DNA: TGCGCCAGCAGCCTTTCCAGCGGGGGAATAGATACGCAGTATTTT; CDR3: CASSLSSGGIDTQYF
D: .; V: TRBV5-1; size: .; J: TRBJ2-7; DNA: TGCGCCAGCAGCTTGTCGGGTGGAGAGCAGTACTTC; CDR3: CASSLSGGEQYF
D: .; V: TRBV24-1; size: once; J: TRBJ2-3; DNA: TGTGCCACCAGTGACTCCGGGAAAAGCACAGATACGCAGTATTTT; CDR3: CATSDSGKSTDTQYF
D: .; V: TRBV27; size: once; J: TRBJ2-7; DNA: TGTGCCAGCAGCCCCACGGGCTACGAGCAGTACTTC; CDR3: CASSPTGYEQYF
D: .; V: TRBV7-2; size: .; J: TRBJ1-2; DNA: TGTGCCAGCAGCCTTTACACCGGGTCTTTCTATGGCTACACCTTC; CDR3: CASSLYTGSFYGYTF
D: .; V: TRBV2; size: .; J: TRBJ1-2; DNA: TGTGCCAGCAGTGTGAAGCAGGGAGGCTATGGCTACACCTTC; CDR3: CASSVKQGGYGYTF